The 29 T cell receptor beta chains presented below share a single source sample, sequenced in a study of healthy donors' naive CD4 and CD8 T cells. A linear amplification protocol produced the TCR libraries from 500 ng of total RNA. TCRdb reprocessed the reads with MiXCR, giving one entry per CDR3 protein. This table has about 180,000 distinct CDR3 sequences, about 70% appearing once. Sample: naive CD4+ and CD8+ T cells sorted from blood, pooled from several donors. The receptors were sampled from a pool of human donors in good health; the sample pools cells from several healthy donors.

This chain's CDR3 is CASREPTEHPSYEQYF. Here the CDR3 DNA reads TGCGCCAGCAGAGAGCCGACCGAACATCCGTCCTACGAGCAGTACTTC. This chain links TRBV5-1 with TRBJ2-7; D is unclear. V dropped 5 bases and J dropped 1 base, with 19 bases sitting between them. Per the germline V gene, CDR1 is SGHRS and CDR2 is YFSETQ. This CDR3 comprises 16 residues.

This chain uses TRBV5-6 with TRBJ1-2, with D uncertain. Trimming left V 4 bases short and J 0 bases short, with 7 bases between. Germline CDR1 SGHDT, CDR2 YYEEEE. The CDR3 length is 13 residues. CDR3 sequence: CASSTGTNYGYTF. The CDR3 DNA reads TGTGCCAGCAGCACCGGGACTAACTATGGCTACACCTTC.

The chain joins TRBV11-2 to TRBJ2-1; 7 bases agree with TRBD2. J was trimmed by 10 bases and V by 4 bases; bases with no gene match: 13. Germline V CDR1 and CDR2: SGHAT, FQNNGV. This CDR3 comprises 15 residues. The CDR3 coding sequence is TGTGCCAGCAGCTATGCCGGGACTACCATTCCAGAGCAGTTCTTC. Its protein product is CASSYAGTTIPEQFF.

This chain links TRBV29-1 with TRBJ2-1; 7 nucleotides line up with TRBD2. The CDR3 sequence is 13 residues long. Germline V gene sequence: CDR1 SQVTM, CDR2 ANQGSEA. The V gene end was trimmed by 4 bases and the J gene end by 5 bases; junction bases not matched to a gene: 5. The CDR3 loop reads CSVGGSIDNEQFF. CDR3 DNA sequence: TGCAGCGTTGGCGGGAGTATAGACAATGAGCAGTTCTTC.

This clonotype occurred once. This chain uses TRBV30 with TRBJ2-7; no clear D. Germline CDR1 GTSNPN, CDR2 SVGIG (reference sequence). CDR3 length: 13 amino acids. Trimming took 0 bases from V and 3 from J, leaving 9 bases between them. The CDR3 DNA sequence: TGTGCCTGGAGTGTCCCGAGTGTCTACGAGCAGTACTTC. Its protein is CAWSVPSVYEQYF.

The chain combines TRBV6-2 or TRBV6-3 with TRBJ2-1; 9 nucleotides line up with TRBD1. The ends lost 4 bases at V and 2 bases at J; junction bases unmatched: 15. The germline V gene has CDR1 MNHEY and CDR2 SVGEGT. The CDR3 has 19 residues. CDR3 in amino acids: CASSLRLGSGTGTYNEQFF. As DNA, the CDR3 is TGTGCCAGCAGTTTAAGACTCGGGTCGGGGACAGGGACCTACAATGAGCAGTTCTTC.

The chain recombines TRBV27 with TRBJ2-1, with 10 bases fitting TRBD2. Germline V lookup: CDR1 MNHEY, CDR2 SMNVEV (reference sequence). V shed 10 bases and J 9 bases; nucleotides not matched to a gene: 9. CDR3 length: 13 residues. The CDR3 sequence: CAIKAGGPGEQFF. CDR3 nucleotides: TGTGCCATCAAAGCGGGAGGGCCCGGTGAGCAGTTCTTC.

About this clonotype: The junction and the germline gene differ at one end; a read error may be behind it. The chain combines TRBV15 with TRBJ2-3; TRBD1 matches 10 bases. Germline V lookup: CDR1 LNHNV, CDR2 YYDKDF (reference sequence). The CDR3 runs to 15 residues. The chain's CDR3 is CATSGDRGRTDTQYF. CDR3 DNA: TGTGCCACCAGCGGAGACAGGGGGCGCACAGATACGCAGTATTTT.

This rearrangement joins TRBV29-1 to TRBJ2-5, with D unclear. Germline V gene sequence: CDR1 SQVTM, CDR2 ANQGSEA. Trimming left V 0 bases short and J 2 bases short, with 22 bases between. The CDR3 consists of 18 residues. DNA of the CDR3: TGCAGCGTTGAAGATCTGGTATTGACACCAACCATGCAAGAGACCCAGTACTTC. Its protein product is CSVEDLVLTPTMQETQYF.

This chain connects TRBV11-2 to TRBJ2-7; 10 bases align to TRBD1. Germline loops: CDR1 SGHAT, CDR2 FQNNGV. V dropped 5 bases and J dropped 3; count of bases not matched to a gene: 7. The CDR3 is 15 residues long. CDR3 loop: CASSTWDRGSYEQYF. Written as DNA, the CDR3 is TGTGCCAGCAGCACCTGGGACAGGGGAAGCTACGAGCAGTACTTC. Variable domain in full (rest from reference TRBV11-2 and TRBJ2-7): EAGVAQSPRYKIIEKRQSVAFWCNPISGHATLYWYQQILGQGPKLLIQFQNNGVVDDSQLPKDRFSAERLKGVDSTLKIQPAKLEDSAVYLCASSTWDRGSYEQYFGPGTRLTVT.

This clonotype has just a few counts. J is TRBJ1-1 and V is TRBV19; 10 bases align to TRBD1. Trimming cost V 5 bases and J 4 bases; bases outside gene matches: 4. CDR3 length equals 14 residues. CDR1 and CDR2 (germline): LNHDA, SQIVND (reference sequence). CDR3: CASSLDRGITEAFF. The DNA of the CDR3 is TGTGCCAGTAGTTTGGACAGGGGGATCACTGAAGCTTTCTTT.

This chain uses TRBV2 with TRBJ1-5, with 8 bases lining up with TRBD1. The ends lost 7 bases at V and 1 base at J; junction bases unmatched: 6. The germline gives CDR1 SNHLY, CDR2 FYNNEI. CDR3 length equals 15 residues. The CDR3 reads CASNRQGKSNQPQHF. In DNA form, the CDR3 reads TGTGCCAGCAATAGACAGGGGAAGAGCAATCAGCCCCAGCATTTT.

This chain connects TRBV15 to TRBJ2-1; D is undetermined. V was shortened by 0 bases and J by 5 bases, with 11 bases between the two germline ends. CDR1 LNHNV and CDR2 YYDKDF come from the germline V gene (reference sequence). The CDR3 consists of 15 residues. CDR3 protein: CATSRDPDGHNEQFF. CDR3 nucleotide sequence: TGTGCCACCAGCAGAGATCCCGACGGCCACAATGAGCAGTTCTTC.

The chain uses TRBV29-1 and TRBJ1-2; D uncertain. The V and J ends lost 5 bases and 8 bases respectively, with 21 bases between them. From germline, CDR1 is SQVTM and CDR2 ANQGSEA. The CDR3 extends over 14 amino acids. This CDR3 is CSVPERELTRGYTF. The CDR3, as DNA: TGCAGCGTTCCGGAGCGGGAGCTCACTAGGGGCTACACCTTC.

There are a few counts of this clonotype. The CDR3 bases are TGCGCCAGCAGTTCAGTGAGCGTCCGGGAGCAGTTCTTC. Translated, it gives CASSSVSVREQFF. V usage is TRBV5-1 and J usage is TRBJ2-1, with D unclear. Trimming took 5 bases from V and 10 from J, leaving 16 bases between them. From germline, CDR1 is SGHRS and CDR2 YFSETQ. CDR3 length: 13 amino acids.

The rearrangement uses TRBV29-1 and TRBJ1-2, with 9 bases matching TRBD1. This CDR3 region has 12 residues. The V and J ends lost 7 bases and 6 bases, in that order; junction bases with no gene match: 6. Germline values: CDR1 SQVTM, CDR2 ANQGSEA. The CDR3 loop reads CSAATGGDGYTF. CDR3 nucleotides: TGCAGCGCCGCAACAGGGGGCGATGGCTACACCTTC. The whole variable domain, filled in from reference TRBV29-1 and TRBJ1-2, reads SAVISQKPSRDICQRGTSLTIQCQVDSQVTMMFWYRQQPGQSLTLIATANQGSEATYESGFVIDKFPISRPNLTFSTLTVSNMSPEDSSIYLCSAATGGDGYTFGSGTRLTVV.

CDR3 amino acids: CASSLMDRAYNEQFF. The CDR3 DNA sequence: TGTGCCAGCAGTTTGATGGACAGGGCCTACAATGAGCAGTTCTTC. The genes are TRBV28 and TRBJ2-1; 8 positions match TRBD1. The CDR3 spans 15 residues. V shed 3 bases, J shed 2 bases, and the junction held 3 bases outside the gene matches. CDR1 MDHEN and CDR2 SYDVKM come from the germline V gene.

This clonotype was picked up a small number of times. As DNA, the CDR3 is TGTGCCAGCAGGCGACAGGGGGCGATTTCTGGCTACACCTTC. It specifies CASRRQGAISGYTF. The chain links TRBV12-3 or TRBV12-4 to TRBJ1-2, with 10 bases fitting TRBD1. The CDR3 loop spans 14 amino acids. Unmatched junction bases numbered 8, after V lost 6 bases and J lost 7 bases.

The chain carries TRBV20-1 and TRBJ1-2; TRBD1 might be the D (6 bases). Germline V gene sequence: CDR1 DFQATT, CDR2 SNEGSKA (reference sequence). The CDR3 totals 13 residues. The V gene lost 0 bases and the J gene lost 4 bases, with 9 bases spanning the gap. CDR3: CSARDQGSYGYTF. Written as DNA, the CDR3 is TGCAGTGCTAGAGATCAGGGGTCCTATGGCTACACCTTC.

This clonotype has only one observation. The genes are TRBV5-1 and TRBJ2-3; weak D call: TRBD2 (7 bases). Trimming removed 4 bases from V and 10 bases from J, with 13 bases in between. Germline V gene lookup returns CDR1 SGHRS and CDR2 YFSETQ. CDR3 length equals 12 residues. The CDR3 bases are TGCGCCAGCAGCCTCGCGGGGGCTGCGCAGTATTTT. This codes for CASSLAGAAQYF. Full variable domain (remainder filled in from reference TRBV5-1 and TRBJ2-3): KAGVTQTPRYLIKTRGQQVTLSCSPISGHRSVSWYQQTPGQGLQFLFEYFSETQRNKGNFPGRFSGRQFSNSRSEMNVSTLELGDSALYLCASSLAGAAQYFGPGTRLTVL.

This clonotype has a handful of counts. The chain has TRBV6-5 and TRBJ1-6; 7 bases are shared with TRBD1. Germline-derived CDR1 and CDR2 are MNHEY and SVGAGI. J lost 10 bases, V lost 5 bases, and 11 bases had no gene match. The length of the CDR3 is 15 residues. The chain's CDR3 is CASSVSNRGRSPLHF. CDR3 DNA: TGTGCCAGCAGTGTAAGCAACAGGGGAAGATCACCCCTCCACTTT.

This chain connects TRBV6-5 to TRBJ2-7, with D perhaps TRBD2 (5 bases). The CDR3 extends over 14 amino acids. Per the germline V gene, CDR1 is MNHEY and CDR2 is SVGAGI. V was clipped by 2 bases and J by 0 bases, with 8 bases between them. CDR3 sequence reads: CASSYGSSSYEQYF. In DNA, the CDR3 is TGTGCCAGCAGTTACGGGAGCAGCTCCTACGAGCAGTACTTC.

V usage is TRBV6-6 and J usage is TRBJ1-1; D gene unclear. The CDR3 consists of 15 residues. V lost 2 bases to trimming and J lost 0 bases, with 10 bases between them. Germline CDR1 reads MNHNY; CDR2 reads SVGAGI (reference sequence). CDR3 in DNA: TGTGCCAGCAGTTACCTAGAGGGTATGAACACTGAAGCTTTCTTT. Its translation: CASSYLEGMNTEAFF.

The chain links TRBV29-1 to TRBJ2-7; 8 bases are shared with TRBD1. V was clipped by 7 bases and J by 5 bases; unmatched bases: 10. Germline CDR1 and CDR2: SQVTM and ANQGSEA. This CDR3 has 13 residues. The CDR3 spells CSAGQGLVDEQYF. The CDR3, as DNA: TGCAGCGCCGGACAGGGTCTCGTGGACGAGCAGTACTTC.

This clonotype has only one observation. The rearrangement joins TRBV29-1 to TRBJ2-7; 7 nucleotides match TRBD2. This CDR3 is built from 15 residues. Germline lookup yields CDR1 SQVTM and CDR2 ANQGSEA. V gave up 4 bases and J gave up 3 bases; unmatched junction bases: 12. The CDR3 nucleotides read TGCAGCGTTGGTGGAGCGGGATTAACTATCTACGAGCAGTACTTC. It codes for CSVGGAGLTIYEQYF.

The CDR3 is CSAVGGFDEQFF. The CDR3 DNA sequence: TGCAGTGCAGTAGGGGGCTTTGACGAGCAGTTCTTC. The rearrangement joins TRBV20-1 to TRBJ2-1, with TRBD1 identical over 7 bases. J lost 10 bases, V lost 6 bases, and 9 bases had no gene match. This CDR3 spans 12 amino acids. Germline CDR1 and CDR2: DFQATT and SNEGSKA (reference sequence).

This sequence joins TRBV29-1 and TRBJ2-7; D is unclear. The germline V and J ends were trimmed by 6 bases and 7 bases, with 13 bases remaining between them. Per germline, CDR1 SQVTM and CDR2 ANQGSEA. CDR3 length: 11 amino acids. The CDR3 loop reads CSVFDVGEQYF. In DNA form, the CDR3 reads TGCAGCGTCTTCGACGTGGGAGAGCAGTACTTC.

This chain joins TRBV29-1 and TRBJ2-1; D unclear. Deletions cut 5 bases from V and 6 bases from J, with 14 bases between. The CDR3 totals 13 residues. Germline V gives CDR1 SQVTM, CDR2 ANQGSEA. The CDR3 nucleotides read TGCAGCGTTAATTCTAGGTCGGGCAATGAGCAGTTCTTC. This translates into CSVNSRSGNEQFF.

The rearrangement links TRBV5-1 to TRBJ2-3; no reliable D call. Between the trimmed V and J ends, which lost 1 base and 2 bases, there was a span of 5 bases. The CDR3 has 13 amino acids. Germline CDR1 is SGHRS and CDR2 is YFSETQ. The CDR3 nucleotides are TGCGCCAGCAGCTTGCTCGACACAGATACGCAGTATTTT. The encoded protein is CASSLLDTDTQYF.